The rows below give T cell receptor beta chains drawn from one sample of a study of OX40 agonist ivuxolimab in advanced cancers. The table came from immunoSEQ multiplex PCR; TCRdb's copy has only in-frame clones and leaves some out. The sample holds 45,000 to 60,000 clones, approximately 87% seen once. Sequencing was performed on CD4+ or CD8+ T cells sorted from blood, taken in a trial of the OX40 agonist ivuxolimab. All receptors come from an adult with an advanced solid tumor such as melanoma, head and neck, liver or kidney cancer. Each CDR3 is given with its conserved first and last residue. D genes are given only for firm matches. Some rows mark clone size as missing; the rest say once, few, many or name a class of expanded clone.

clone_size j_call v_call d_call cdr3_aa cdr3_nt
NA TRBJ1-5 TRBV30 NA CAWSQDDYSNQPQHF TGTGCCTGGTCACAGGACGATTATAGCAATCAGCCCCAGCATTTT
NA TRBJ1-4 TRBV5-1 TRBD1 CASSWDRVSEKLFF TGCGCCAGCAGCTGGGACAGGGTTAGTGAAAAACTGTTTTTT
NA TRBJ2-3 TRBV11-2 TRBD2 CASSLRPSGGAFTDTQYF TGTGCCAGCAGCTTAAGGCCTAGCGGGGGGGCTTTCACAGATACGCAGTATTTT
NA TRBJ1-6 TRBV6-4 TRBD1 CASSFSGTGGSPLHF TGTGCCAGCAGTTTTAGTGGGACAGGGGGTTCACCCCTCCACTTT
NA TRBJ2-5 TRBV5-1 NA CASTPNPTGVKETQYF TGCGCCAGCACCCCGAACCCGACAGGCGTGAAAGAGACCCAGTACTTC
NA TRBJ2-2 TRBV10-1 NA CASKSDPGTGELFF TGCGCCAGCAAGTCCGACCCTGGCACCGGGGAGCTGTTTTTT
NA TRBJ1-1 TRBV9 NA CASGGEGSTEAFF TGTGCCAGCGGCGGAGAGGGGAGCACTGAAGCTTTCTTT
NA TRBJ2-5 TRBV7-2 NA CASSFLGDQETQYF TGTGCCAGCAGCTTCCTCGGGGACCAAGAGACCCAGTACTTC
NA TRBJ1-1 TRBV30 NA CAWSEQGDTEAFF TGTGCCTGGAGTGAACAGGGTGACACTGAAGCTTTCTTT
NA TRBJ2-1 TRBV5-4 TRBD1 CASSLTGGIRDEQFF TGTGCCAGCAGCCTGACAGGGGGGATTAGAGATGAGCAGTTCTTC
NA TRBJ2-3 TRBV2 TRBD2 CASSPLAGGGTDTQYF TGTGCCAGCAGTCCCCTAGCGGGGGGGGGCACAGATACGCAGTATTTT
few TRBJ1-3 TRBV9 NA CASSVALFGNTIYF TGTGCCAGCAGCGTAGCCCTGTTTGGAAACACCATATATTTT
NA TRBJ1-1 TRBV18 TRBD1 CASSETGTGVTEAFF TGTGCCAGCTCAGAAACCGGGACAGGGGTCACTGAAGCTTTCTTT
NA TRBJ2-5 TRBV6-5 NA CASSYSDWLQETQYF TGTGCCAGCAGCTATTCAGACTGGCTACAAGAGACCCAGTACTTC
NA TRBJ1-3 TRBV7-3 NA CASSLTGGGNTIYF TGTGCCAGCAGCTTAACTGGCGGGGGAAACACCATATATTTT
once TRBJ1-2 TRBV4-1 NA CASSQPTTGNYGYTF TGCGCCAGCAGCCAACCTACGACGGGGAACTATGGCTACACCTTC
NA TRBJ1-1 TRBV6-1 TRBD1 CASSEALMTGLNTEAFF TGTGCCAGCAGTGAAGCGCTCATGACAGGGCTGAACACTGAAGCTTTCTTT
once TRBJ1-4 TRBV18 NA CASSPSGGVENEKLFF TGTGCCAGCTCACCATCGGGAGGCGTAGAAAATGAAAAACTGTTTTTT